This T cell receptor delta chain originates from a study of Vδ1+ human thymocytes (dated by TCRdb to 2017 to 2018). Turning to the overall study: As a data resource, the study described the mRNA-level TRG and TRD CDR3 repertoires of highly purified Vdelta1+ thymocytes obtained from young children. The multiplex-based CDR3 amplicon strategy had previously been validated against 5'RACE-based CDR3 amplicon generation methods.

For CDR1 and CDR2, the germline V gene lists TSWWSYY and QGS. The CDR3 spans 24 residues, from the cysteine through the phenylalanine. The CDR3 DNA has 72 bases and is translated from base 1. As to this clone: Its antigen is not yet known. The junction differs from germline at one of its ends, possibly a read error.

Thymic samples were depleted of alphabeta T cells, then CD3+ TCRVdelta1+ TCRVdelta2- thymocytes were FACS-sorted. A purity of roughly 98% to 99.6% was achieved for sorted Vdelta1+ thymocytes. Thymic specimens came from roughly eight paediatric patients undergoing corrective cardiac surgery, aged from about 5 days to 17 months. Thymic tissue was dispersed and mononuclear cells isolated on a Histopaque-1077 density gradient. The staining antibodies were anti-TCRVdelta1 clone TS8.2, anti-TCRVdelta2 clone B6, anti-CD3 clone HIT3a and anti-TCRalphabeta clone IP26. The study at large found these results: Unlike the oligoclonal repertoires in peripheral blood, the thymic TRG and TRD repertoires appeared highly polyclonal, with Gaussian CDR3 length distributions. Because no clustering by age or sex was observed, donors were not stratified by these variables in the analyses. Numerous TRG clonotypes were shared among donors (up to roughly 6.9x10^3), while TRD repertoires were essentially private (a maximum of roughly 100 shared). The use of highly purified populations and single-cell validation was advised by the authors, since misinterpretation of bulk repertoire data could be caused by unexpected Vdelta2 sequences. Although sort purity was high, about 20% of thymic TRD sequences were Vdelta2 (with a few Vdelta3), in contrast to the peripheral blood Vdelta1+ controls.

RNA extraction was performed with the RNeasy mini kit, and reverse transcription was done with Superscript III. To generate the CDR3 amplicons, a multiplex PCR was run using pooled V-gene forward primers together with a constant-region reverse primer that carried Illumina adaptor overhangs. After gel purification, amplicons were indexed with Nextera index primers over about 8 extra PCR cycles and were then purified with AMPure XP beads. Libraries were sequenced on an Illumina MiSeq with paired-end 250 bp reads, dual indexing and roughly 20% PhiX spike-in. The authors' analysis ran thus. Reads were quality checked with FastQC, and TRG read pairs were merged with ea-utils fastq-join. Annotation of sequences was performed with IMGT/HighV-QUEST, only productive sequences with unambiguous V-gene assignment were retained, and clonotypes were defined by identical CDR3 sequence. Downstream analysis used VDJtools 1.1.1, tcR 2.2.3, Treemap and vegan Shannon diversity in R 3.4.4. TCRdb recomputed clones from the public reads with CATT; identical DNA rows were then combined. TCRdb, not the original authors, processed these V and J calls. Present in this sample are 23,000 or so delta-chain clones, about 7.4% of which were seen just once. The ten biggest clones cover more than 0.9% of the sample.

This receptor chain uses TRDV1 and TRDJ1; the D gene is perhaps TRDD2, on 7 matching bases. Sequencing used Vdelta1+ gamma-delta thymocytes from the thymus. This specimen's cell subset or site label, per the study, means: FACS-sorted CD3+ TCRalphabeta- TCRVdelta1+ TCRVdelta2- thymocytes. This TCR was sampled from a girl under three years old who had congenital heart surgery. The nucleotides read TGTGCTCTTGGGGAACCCACTATTTCCTACGGAGATACGCTGCCCAGGGGGTGCACCGATAAGCTCATCTTT. This codes for CALGEPTISYGDTLPRGCTDKLIF.